This is a list of T cell receptor beta chains from one sample in a study of cytomegalovirus exposure and HLA in healthy donors. The data were produced by immunoSEQ multiplex PCR, yet TCRdb's version contains in-frame clones alone and is incomplete. The top ten clones hold 1.5% to 2% of a sample with roughly 140,000 clones, around three quarters of them seen once. The material sequenced was PBMCs. These receptors all stem from a woman aged 40 to 50 in good health and CMV-seronegative. CDR3s include the opening cysteine and the closing phenylalanine or tryptophan. The order of the fields is clone size, V gene, D gene, J gene, CDR3 protein, CDR3 DNA. A D gene is named only where the DNA matches it firmly. Rows may omit the clone size; those that give it use once, few, many or a size class.

size: -; V: TRBV2; D: -; J: TRBJ2-7; CDR3: CASSFDRRYYEQYF; DNA: TGTGCCAGCAGTTTTGACAGACGGTATTACGAGCAGTACTTC
size: -; V: TRBV6-1; D: -; J: TRBJ2-1; CDR3: CASSEPTRYNEQFF; DNA: TGTGCCAGCAGTGAACCTACTCGCTACAATGAGCAGTTCTTC
size: few; V: TRBV28; D: -; J: TRBJ2-7; CDR3: CASSSNRIAYEQYF; DNA: TGTGCCAGCAGTTCAAACAGGATAGCCTACGAGCAGTACTTC
size: once; V: TRBV10-3; D: TRBD2; J: TRBJ2-3; CDR3: CAISGSQVSTSGYNTDTQYF; DNA: TGTGCCATCAGTGGCAGTCAGGTGTCGACTAGCGGGTATAACACAGATACGCAGTATTTT
size: -; V: TRBV5-6; D: -; J: TRBJ1-2; CDR3: CASSLGAYGYTF; DNA: TGTGCCAGCAGCTTGGGGGCCTATGGCTACACCTTC
size: -; V: TRBV5-4; D: TRBD1; J: TRBJ1-2; CDR3: CASSRPGTGDGYTF; DNA: TGTGCCAGCAGCCGGCCCGGGACAGGGGATGGCTACACCTTC
size: -; V: TRBV5-1; D: TRBD1; J: TRBJ1-1; CDR3: CASSLAATGGAGPEAFF; DNA: TGCGCCAGCAGCTTGGCCGCGACAGGGGGCGCTGGGCCTGAAGCTTTCTTT
size: once; V: TRBV2; D: -; J: TRBJ2-1; CDR3: CASSEQGTYNEQFF; DNA: TGTGCCAGCAGTGAACAGGGGACCTACAATGAGCAGTTCTTC
size: -; V: TRBV6-5; D: -; J: TRBJ1-1; CDR3: CASSYNRVGMNTEAFF; DNA: TGTGCCAGCAGTTATAACAGGGTGGGGATGAACACTGAAGCTTTCTTT
size: few; V: TRBV27; D: TRBD1; J: TRBJ2-3; CDR3: CASSLWKTGGGTDTQYF; DNA: TGTGCCAGCAGTTTATGGAAAACAGGGGGCGGCACAGATACGCAGTATTTT
size: once; V: TRBV7-9; D: -; J: TRBJ2-7; CDR3: CASSFTRGQYF; DNA: TGTGCCAGCAGCTTTACCAGGGGGCAGTACTTC
size: -; V: TRBV28; D: -; J: TRBJ2-1; CDR3: CATLVPGWNEQFF; DNA: TGTGCCACTTTAGTCCCAGGGTGGAATGAGCAGTTCTTC
size: -; V: TRBV7-2; D: TRBD2; J: TRBJ2-5; CDR3: CAIGRGEETQYF; DNA: TGTGCCATCGGGCGGGGGGAAGAGACCCAGTACTTC
size: -; V: TRBV27; D: -; J: TRBJ2-1; CDR3: CASSFGVLHRNEQFF; DNA: TGTGCCAGCAGTTTTGGAGTCCTACATCGGAATGAGCAGTTCTTC
size: few; V: TRBV28; D: -; J: TRBJ2-5; CDR3: CASSVDSKETQYF; DNA: TGTGCCAGCAGTGTAGACAGCAAAGAGACCCAGTACTTC
size: -; V: TRBV6-5; D: TRBD2; J: TRBJ2-3; CDR3: CASSYQLAGGSTQYF; DNA: TGTGCCAGCAGTTACCAGCTAGCGGGAGGGAGTACGCAGTATTTT
size: once; V: TRBV11-2; D: -; J: TRBJ2-7; CDR3: CASSLNLFGPHEQYF; DNA: TGTGCCAGCAGCTTAAATTTATTCGGTCCCCACGAGCAGTACTTC
size: -; V: TRBV27; D: -; J: TRBJ1-1; CDR3: CASSFRPGDTEAFF; DNA: TGTGCCAGCAGTTTCCGGCCGGGGGACACTGAAGCTTTCTTT
size: -; V: TRBV7-9; D: -; J: TRBJ1-4; CDR3: CASSLGSVATNEKLFF; DNA: TGTGCCAGCAGCTTAGGTTCAGTTGCAACTAATGAAAAACTGTTTTTT
size: -; V: TRBV28; D: -; J: TRBJ1-2; CDR3: CASSPLEGFDGYTF; DNA: TGTGCCAGCAGTCCCTTGGAGGGGTTCGATGGCTACACCTTC
size: -; V: TRBV18; D: -; J: TRBJ1-4; CDR3: CASSPPSATNEKLFF; DNA: TGTGCCAGCTCACCACCGAGCGCAACTAATGAAAAACTGTTTTTT
size: -; V: TRBV9; D: TRBD2; J: TRBJ2-5; CDR3: CASSVGSGVEETQYF; DNA: TGTGCCAGCAGCGTAGGTAGCGGGGTTGAAGAGACCCAGTACTTC
size: -; V: TRBV9; D: -; J: TRBJ2-2; CDR3: CASSVVGHTGELFF; DNA: TGTGCCAGCAGCGTGGTCGGTCACACCGGGGAGCTGTTTTTT
size: -; V: TRBV7-8; D: -; J: TRBJ2-7; CDR3: CASSLARSYEQYF; DNA: TGTGCCAGCAGCTTAGCGAGGTCCTACGAGCAGTACTTC
size: -; V: TRBV27; D: -; J: TRBJ2-7; CDR3: CASSLAGVAYEQYF; DNA: TGTGCCAGCAGTTTAGCAGGGGTAGCCTACGAGCAGTACTTC
size: -; V: TRBV2; D: TRBD2; J: TRBJ2-3; CDR3: CASSISGTSGSTDTQYF; DNA: TGTGCCAGCAGCATATCCGGGACTAGCGGGAGTACAGATACGCAGTATTTT
size: few; V: TRBV27; D: -; J: TRBJ1-3; CDR3: CASRDRKENTIYF; DNA: TGTGCCAGCAGAGACAGGAAGGAAAACACCATATATTTT
size: -; V: TRBV4-1; D: TRBD1; J: TRBJ1-1; CDR3: CASSHRSGTGNWKAFF; DNA: TGCGCCAGCAGCCACCGATCCGGGACAGGGAATTGGAAAGCTTTCTTT
size: few; V: TRBV19; D: TRBD1; J: TRBJ1-1; CDR3: CASSMGYRGQAEAFF; DNA: TGTGCCAGTAGTATGGGTTACAGGGGGCAAGCTGAAGCTTTCTTT
size: -; V: TRBV5-4; D: TRBD1; J: TRBJ1-1; CDR3: CASSTGQGANTEAFF; DNA: TGTGCCAGCAGCACTGGACAGGGGGCGAACACTGAAGCTTTCTTT
size: -; V: TRBV28; D: -; J: TRBJ1-5; CDR3: CASRWSLGQPQHF; DNA: TGTGCCAGCAGATGGAGTCTTGGGCAGCCCCAGCATTTT
size: -; V: TRBV27; D: -; J: TRBJ2-1; CDR3: CASTASARVYNEQFF; DNA: TGTGCCAGCACCGCGTCAGCCCGGGTTTACAATGAGCAGTTCTTC
size: -; V: TRBV5-1; D: TRBD1; J: TRBJ1-4; CDR3: CASSSGQGGNEKLFF; DNA: TGCGCCAGCAGCTCAGGACAGGGGGGTAATGAAAAACTGTTTTTT
size: -; V: TRBV6-5; D: -; J: TRBJ1-1; CDR3: CASSYSTRGDTEAFF; DNA: TGTGCCAGCAGTTACTCAACTAGAGGAGACACTGAAGCTTTCTTT
size: -; V: TRBV19; D: -; J: TRBJ1-2; CDR3: CASDQTGGIYDYTF; DNA: TGTGCCAGTGACCAGACAGGCGGTATCTATGACTACACCTTC
size: -; V: TRBV10-1; D: -; J: TRBJ1-2; CDR3: CASSEQRDWVYGYTF; DNA: TGCGCCAGCAGTGAGCAGAGGGACTGGGTCTATGGCTACACCTTC
size: few; V: TRBV6-5; D: -; J: TRBJ2-7; CDR3: CASKAGISYEQYF; DNA: TGTGCCAGCAAGGCAGGGATATCCTACGAGCAGTACTTC
size: once; V: TRBV30; D: -; J: TRBJ1-4; CDR3: CAWSEKTGTSGKLFF; DNA: TGTGCCTGGAGTGAGAAAACGGGGACTTCTGGAAAACTGTTTTTT
size: -; V: TRBV15; D: TRBD1; J: TRBJ1-5; CDR3: CATRKTGDPNSNQPQHF; DNA: TGTGCCACCAGAAAGACAGGGGATCCCAATAGCAATCAGCCCCAGCATTTT
size: -; V: TRBV28; D: -; J: TRBJ1-1; CDR3: CASSLLGANEAFF; DNA: TGTGCCAGCAGCCTCTTGGGGGCAAATGAAGCTTTCTTT